These T cell receptor beta chains were read from a single sample in a study of a mutant IDH1 vaccine in newly diagnosed glioma. These receptors' antigens are unknown. Generated by immunoSEQ multiplex PCR, the TCRdb table keeps only in-frame clones and is missing some. The sample consists of around 40,000 clones, approximately 90% of them appearing once. The source material was PBMCs, sampled from a glioma patient whose treatment included an IDH1 peptide vaccine. These receptors came from a man between 40 and 49 years old with glioma. Each CDR3 is given with its conserved first and last residue. The D gene is left open where the match is weak. Clone size is stated in some rows and not others, as once, few, many or a class when expanded.

V: TRBV28; J: TRBJ1-3; D: -; size: -; DNA: TGTGCCAGCAGTTTATCGGGTCTGGCAGGAGTTTCTGGAAACACCATATATTTT; CDR3: CASSLSGLAGVSGNTIYF
V: TRBV6-6; J: TRBJ1-5; D: -; size: -; DNA: TGTGCCAGCAGGCTCGACAGGACTAGCAATCAGCCCCAGCATTTT; CDR3: CASRLDRTSNQPQHF
V: TRBV5-1; J: TRBJ1-1; D: -; size: -; DNA: TGCGCCAGCAGCTTCCGGGGGGTGGACACTGAAGCTTTCTTT; CDR3: CASSFRGVDTEAFF
V: TRBV6-5; J: TRBJ2-2; D: TRBD1; size: -; DNA: TGTGCCAGTGGGACAGGGAACACCGGGGAGCTGTTTTTT; CDR3: CASGTGNTGELFF
V: TRBV7-9; J: TRBJ1-1; D: -; size: -; DNA: TGTGCCAGCAGCTCTCAGGGGACGAACACTGAAGCTTTCTTT; CDR3: CASSSQGTNTEAFF
V: TRBV7-2; J: TRBJ1-2; D: -; size: -; DNA: TGTGCCAGCAGCTACACCCGATCGGGGCCGAACTATGGCTACACCTTC; CDR3: CASSYTRSGPNYGYTF
V: TRBV7-6; J: TRBJ1-1; D: -; size: -; DNA: TGTGCCAGCAGCCCAACAGGGTTAAACACTGAAGCTTTCTTT; CDR3: CASSPTGLNTEAFF
V: TRBV7-9; J: TRBJ2-5; D: -; size: once; DNA: TGTGCCAGCAGCACCGCGGACACCCGGCAGCAGACCCAGTACTTC; CDR3: CASSTADTRQQTQYF
V: TRBV7-2; J: TRBJ2-5; D: -; size: -; DNA: TGTGCCAGCAGCCTACTAGCAGTGAGGAAAGAGACCCAGTACTTC; CDR3: CASSLLAVRKETQYF
V: TRBV11-2; J: TRBJ1-1; D: -; size: -; DNA: TGTGCCAGCAGCTTGTCGGGCCAGAACACTGAAGCTTTCTTT; CDR3: CASSLSGQNTEAFF
V: TRBV7-8; J: TRBJ2-6; D: -; size: -; DNA: TGTGCCAGCAGCTTAGACTTTGGGGCCAACGTCCTGACTTTC; CDR3: CASSLDFGANVLTF
V: TRBV27; J: TRBJ2-6; D: -; size: once; DNA: TGTGCCAGCAGTTACAGGGCTGGGGCCAACGTCCTGACTTTC; CDR3: CASSYRAGANVLTF
V: TRBV25-1; J: TRBJ1-3; D: -; size: -; DNA: TGTGCCAGCAGTGAAGGGGGAGCTGGAAACACCATATATTTT; CDR3: CASSEGGAGNTIYF
V: TRBV9; J: TRBJ2-3; D: TRBD2; size: -; DNA: TGTGCCAGCAGCCCCCGGACTAGCGGGAGGACAGATACGCAGTATTTT; CDR3: CASSPRTSGRTDTQYF
V: TRBV15; J: TRBJ1-1; D: -; size: -; DNA: TGTGCCACCAGCAGAGATCTGGGGATTGAAGCTTTCTTT; CDR3: CATSRDLGIEAFF
V: TRBV7-2; J: TRBJ1-5; D: -; size: -; DNA: TGTGCCAGCAGCTTACGGGGCAATCAGCCCCAGCATTTT; CDR3: CASSLRGNQPQHF
V: TRBV4-1; J: TRBJ2-5; D: TRBD1; size: -; DNA: TGCGCCAGCAGCCAGCGACAGGGGGGGGGAGAGACCCAGTACTTC; CDR3: CASSQRQGGGETQYF
V: TRBV18; J: TRBJ1-1; D: TRBD1; size: -; DNA: TGTGCCAGCTCCCCCGCCCAGGGGGCTTCGAACACTGAAGCTTTCTTT; CDR3: CASSPAQGASNTEAFF
V: TRBV6-1; J: TRBJ1-2; D: -; size: -; DNA: TGTGCCAGCAGTGAGAGCGGCACTAACTATGGCTACACCTTC; CDR3: CASSESGTNYGYTF
V: TRBV29-1; J: TRBJ2-3; D: TRBD2; size: -; DNA: TGCAGCGTTGCGGGTAGCGGGGCTGCAGATACGCAGTATTTT; CDR3: CSVAGSGAADTQYF
V: TRBV30; J: TRBJ1-3; D: -; size: -; DNA: TGTGCCTGGAGCGTATCGAGAACACACTCTGGAAACACCATATATTTT; CDR3: CAWSVSRTHSGNTIYF
V: TRBV4-2; J: TRBJ2-1; D: TRBD2; size: few; DNA: TGTGCCAGCAGCCAAGATTCACTAGCGGGAGGCAGGAGTGAGCAGTTCTTC; CDR3: CASSQDSLAGGRSEQFF
V: TRBV11-2; J: TRBJ2-1; D: TRBD2; size: -; DNA: TGTGCCAGCAGCTTAAGGACTAGCGGGAGTAGGGTGGGGAGTGAGCAGTTCTTC; CDR3: CASSLRTSGSRVGSEQFF
V: TRBV7-8; J: TRBJ1-5; D: -; size: -; DNA: TGTGCCAGCAGCTTGAACCCCGGGACGCAAAACAATCAGCCCCAGCATTTT; CDR3: CASSLNPGTQNNQPQHF
V: TRBV27; J: TRBJ2-7; D: -; size: -; DNA: TGTGCCAGCAGTCCCGGGACATTCATCTACGAGCAGTACTTC; CDR3: CASSPGTFIYEQYF
V: TRBV7-8; J: TRBJ1-3; D: -; size: -; DNA: TGTGCCAGCAGCTGGGGGGGGTACTCTGGAAACACCATATATTTT; CDR3: CASSWGGYSGNTIYF
V: TRBV5-4; J: TRBJ1-6; D: -; size: -; DNA: TGTGCCAGCAGCCAAGATCTGGGTAATTCACCCCTCCACTTT; CDR3: CASSQDLGNSPLHF